The 5 T cell receptor beta chains below come from one sample, sequenced in a study of post-analysis software for immune sequencing data. The TCR beta cDNA libraries contained unique molecular identifiers. From the PCR reads, TCRdb called clonotypes with MiXCR, one entry per CDR3 protein. The sample yields approximately 460,000 distinct CDR3 sequences, roughly 45% seen once. For these receptors, no antigen is known. General study points: Included in a set of roughly five TRBV segments more frequent in patients than controls were TRBV5-6, TRBV5-1 and TRBV20-1.

Sequencing was carried out using blood. These receptors came from a girl aged 5 to 17 with multiple sclerosis.

This clonotype occurred a few times. This chain links TRBV28 with TRBJ2-7; 12 nucleotides line up with TRBD1. The end of the DNA fits TRBJ2-5 better, so the J call may be wrong. The CDR3 totals 15 residues. Germline V gene data show CDR1 as MDHEN and CDR2 as SYDVKM. This CDR3 is CASSDPGQGAKTQYF. CDR3 bases: TGTGCCAGCAGTGACCCGGGACAGGGGGCAAAGACCCAGTACTTC.

Turning to this clonotype: Possible read error: a much larger clone is one base away. The J gene is TRBJ2-5, the V gene TRBV29-1; no reliable D call. This CDR3 has 11 residues. The germline CDR1 and CDR2 sequences are SQVTM and ANQGSEA. For the CDR3, the DNA is TGCAGCGTTCAAGGGCGAGAGACCCCGTACTTC. The encoded protein is CSVQGRETPYF.

The chain recombines TRBV6-5 with TRBJ2-3, with D maybe TRBD1 (6 bases). The V end lost 8 bases, the J end lost 7 bases, and 13 bases lay between the germline ends. The CDR3 length is 12 residues. Germline loops: CDR1 MNHEY, CDR2 SVGAGI. CDR3 loop: CASGRDINTQYF. The DNA of the CDR3 is TGTGCCAGCGGCAGGGACATAAATACGCAGTATTTT.

The sample holds a few counts of this clonotype. The CDR3 region is CASRVETGSYGYTF. CDR3 in DNA: TGTGCCAGCAGGGTAGAGACAGGGTCCTATGGCTACACCTTC. The rearrangement joins TRBV12-3 or TRBV12-4 to TRBJ1-2; TRBD1 matches 7 bases. V dropped 6 bases and J dropped 4; count of bases not matched to a gene: 8. CDR3 length: 14 amino acids.

This chain uses TRBV6-2 or TRBV6-3 with TRBJ2-1; 8 positions match TRBD2. Germline CDR1 and CDR2: MNHEY and SVGEGT. With 6 bases clipped from V and 4 bases from J, the junction kept 8 bases outside the gene matches. The CDR3 extends over 15 amino acids. CDR3 coding DNA: TGTGCCAGCAGGCCGGGGGGGGCCACATACAATGAGCAGTTCTTC. Protein sequence: CASRPGGATYNEQFF.